This passage covers 5 T cell receptor beta chains from one sample sequenced in a study of T-cell memory formation after mild COVID-19. TCRdb analysed the 5' RACE reads with MiXCR anew, one entry per CDR3 protein. Of roughly 500,000 distinct CDR3 sequences listed, roughly 22% are singletons. Sequenced sample: PBMCs or a T cell subset sorted from them (not recorded which). The source of these receptors is an adult woman who had mild COVID-19 (a few samples of this study predate the infection). Cell type and time point are not known.

There are a few counts of this clonotype. The rearrangement links TRBV6-6 to TRBJ1-6; perhaps TRBD1 as D (5 bases). The CDR3 runs 13 residues. V dropped 6 bases and J dropped 14 bases, with 17 bases sitting between them. Germline V CDR1 and CDR2: MNHNY, SVGAGI (reference sequence). The CDR3 reads CASRGDRSGSLHF. The CDR3 bases are TGTGCCAGCAGAGGGGACCGCTCGGGGTCCCTCCACTTT.

The chain couples TRBV5-1 to TRBJ2-1; 8 nucleotides align to TRBD1. CDR3 length: 15 residues. The germline V gene encodes CDR1 SGHRS and CDR2 YFSETQ. V was pared by 2 bases and J by 4 bases, with 5 bases of the junction left unmatched. The CDR3 DNA reads as TGCGCCAGCAGCTTAGCGACAGGGGTATACAATGAGCAGTTCTTC. Protein sequence: CASSLATGVYNEQFF.

This clonotype was counted only a few times. V usage is TRBV5-1 and J usage is TRBJ2-3; the D is unclear. The CDR3 runs to 13 residues. The germline V and J ends were trimmed by 0 bases and 6 bases, with 8 bases remaining between them. Germline assignment: CDR1 SGHRS and CDR2 YFSETQ. CDR3 sequence reads: CASSLGIADTQYF. CDR3 nucleotides: TGCGCCAGCAGCTTGGGCATCGCGGATACGCAGTATTTT.

The chain employs TRBV6-5 and TRBJ2-1, with 9 bases lining up with TRBD2. Germline CDR1 and CDR2: MNHEY and SVGAGI. This CDR3 is built from 15 residues. The V gene end was trimmed by 5 bases and the J gene end by 4 bases; junction bases not matched to a gene: 6. The CDR3 sequence is CASSPSTSGYNEQFF. CDR3 bases: TGTGCCAGCAGTCCCTCGACTAGCGGATACAATGAGCAGTTCTTC.

A few counts support this clonotype. CDR3 sequence: CASSQGVDREAFF. For the CDR3, the DNA is TGCGCCAGCAGCCAAGGTGTGGACAGAGAAGCTTTCTTT. The chain joins TRBV4-1 to TRBJ1-1; tentatively, D is TRBD1 (6 bases). Looked up from germline, CDR1 is MGHRA and CDR2 is YSYEKL. The CDR3 totals 13 residues. The V end lost 1 base, the J end lost 8 bases, and 11 bases lay between the germline ends.